These 20 T cell receptor beta chains came from one sample sequenced in a study of cytomegalovirus exposure and HLA in healthy donors. This PCR relied on a set of 60 Vbeta primers and 13 Jbeta primers. Method: immunoSEQ multiplex PCR; TCRdb's copy keeps in-frame clones and lacks some. The profile shows about 190,000 clones, more than 80% of them singletons. The sample was PBMCs. These receptors were obtained from a woman between 45 and 60 years old in good health and CMV-seropositive.

The chain employs TRBV9 and TRBJ2-5; 10 bases align to TRBD2. This CDR3 has 18 residues. CDR1 is SGDLS and CDR2 is YYNGEE in the germline V gene. The V and J ends lost 0 bases and 4 bases, in that order; junction bases with no gene match: 12. CDR3 in DNA: TGTGCCAGCAGCGTAGGTCGAGCGGGGGGGCTTTTGGGAGAGACCCAGTACTTC. It encodes CASSVGRAGGLLGETQYF.

J is TRBJ2-5 and V is TRBV27; a weak D match, TRBD1 (5 bases). The V gene's germline CDR1 is MNHEY and CDR2 SMNVEV (reference sequence). V lost 2 bases and J lost 5, with 9 bases in between. The CDR3 runs 13 residues. The CDR3 region is CASSLTGRETQYF. The CDR3 coding sequence is TGTGCCAGCAGTTTAACAGGCCGGGAGACCCAGTACTTC.

V is TRBV4-3 and J is TRBJ2-7; 8 bases line up with TRBD2. The ends lost 4 bases at V and 2 bases at J; junction bases unmatched: 7. Germline V gene sequence: CDR1 LGHNA, CDR2 YSLEER. The CDR3 contains 15 residues. This CDR3 is CASSPRGSGAYEQYF. CDR3 coding DNA: TGCGCCAGCAGCCCCCGGGGTAGCGGGGCCTACGAGCAGTACTTC.

The gene calls are TRBV19 and TRBJ1-3, with D perhaps TRBD1 (5 bases). Germline-derived CDR1 and CDR2 are LNHDA and SQIVND (reference sequence). The CDR3 runs 16 residues. Trimming stripped 5 bases from V and 1 base from J, with 15 bases between. The CDR3 DNA is TGTGCCAGTAGTGCCCTCACAGGAGTATCTGGAAACACCATATATTTT. It yields the protein CASSALTGVSGNTIYF.

The chain carries TRBV21-1 and TRBJ2-5; no check of the table's D call, TRBD1, against the DNA was made. TRBV21-1 is a known pseudogene. CDR3 length: 15 residues. The CDR3 is CASSKVQGAQETQYF. The CDR3 DNA reads as TGTGCCAGCAGCAAAGTTCAAGGGGCTCAAGAGACCCAGTACTTC.

The CDR3 sequence: CASSQDFGARGTPLHF. In nucleotides, the CDR3 is TGCGCCAGCAGCCAAGATTTTGGGGCAAGGGGAACACCCCTCCACTTT. The chain carries TRBV4-3 and TRBJ1-6; D is perhaps TRBD1 (5 bases). Germline loops: CDR1 LGHNA, CDR2 YSLEER. The V end was cut by 0 bases, the J end by 11 bases, with 17 bases between. The CDR3 contains 16 residues.

The V call is TRBV15, the J call TRBJ1-2, with a weak D call TRBD1 (5 bases). Between the trimmed V and J ends, which lost 0 bases and 6 bases, there was a span of 17 bases. There are 16 residues in the CDR3. CDR1 and CDR2 from the germline V gene are LNHNV and YYDKDF (reference sequence). CDR3 sequence: CATSRDRGRGGDGYTF. The CDR3 DNA is TGTGCCACCAGCAGAGATCGGGGGAGGGGCGGAGATGGCTACACCTTC.

The CDR3 spells CAKFRVATNEKLFF. In nucleotides, the CDR3 is TGTGCCAAATTCCGAGTTGCAACTAATGAAAAACTGTTTTTT. The V gene is TRBV27, the J gene TRBJ1-4, with D unresolved. The V end was cut by 10 bases, the J end by 0 bases, with 12 bases between. CDR1 is MNHEY and CDR2 is SMNVEV in the germline V gene (reference sequence). The CDR3 has 14 residues.

The genes are TRBV18 and TRBJ2-2; 8 bases align to TRBD1. The CDR3 totals 14 residues. V lost 1 base, J lost 5 bases, and 0 bases stayed unmatched. The germline CDR1 and CDR2 sequences are KGHSH and LQKENI. CDR3 sequence: CASSPRTGTGELFF. In DNA, the CDR3 is TGTGCCAGCTCACCACGGACAGGGACCGGGGAGCTGTTTTTT.

This clone was recorded only once. The gene calls are TRBV5-4 and TRBJ2-2; tentatively, D is TRBD2 (6 bases). The CDR3 runs 14 residues. Trimming left V 3 bases short and J 4 bases short, with 10 bases between. Germline V gene data show CDR1 as SGHNT and CDR2 as YYREEE (reference sequence). The CDR3 region is CASSSLSGTGELFF. The CDR3 bases are TGTGCCAGCAGCTCCCTTAGCGGCACCGGGGAGCTGTTTTTT.

This clone has only a few counts. V usage is TRBV7-2 and J usage is TRBJ2-7; no clear D. Germline V gene data show CDR1 as SGHTA and CDR2 as FQGNSA. CDR3 length equals 11 residues. Trimming stripped 5 bases from V and 1 base from J, with 3 bases between. CDR3 bases: TGTGCCAGCAGCCCGTCCTACGAGCAGTACTTC. Translation: CASSPSYEQYF. Together with reference TRBV7-2 and TRBJ2-7, the CDR3 gives the full variable domain: GAGVSQSPSNKVTEKGKDVELRCDPISGHTALYWYRQSLGQGLEFLIYFQGNSAPDKSGLPSDRFSAERTGGSVSTLTIQRTQQEDSAVYLCASSPSYEQYFGPGTRLTVT.

The chain recombines TRBV7-9 with TRBJ2-5; 10 positions match TRBD1. The trim removed 3 bases at V and 5 bases at J, leaving 6 bases unmatched. The CDR3 runs 15 residues. Germline V gene sequence: CDR1 SEHNR, CDR2 FQNEAQ (reference sequence). The DNA of the CDR3 is TGTGCCAGCAGCTTCTGGACAGGGGGGGAGGAGACCCAGTACTTC. It specifies CASSFWTGGEETQYF.

The chain carries TRBV27 and TRBJ1-2; no clear D gene. Germline lookup yields CDR1 MNHEY and CDR2 SMNVEV (reference sequence). This CDR3 is built from 15 residues. The V and J ends lost 0 bases and 2 bases respectively, with 10 bases between them. CDR3 coding DNA: TGTGCCAGCAGTTTATCCCACGGGGTGAACTATGGCTACACCTTC. This codes for CASSLSHGVNYGYTF.

The gene calls are TRBV6-5 and TRBJ2-3; TRBD1 agrees at 7 bases. With V trimmed by 1 base and J by 3 bases, 7 bases remained unmatched. The CDR3 spans 16 residues. Germline V gives CDR1 MNHEY, CDR2 SVGAGI. The CDR3 here is CASSYLRGPGTDTQYF. CDR3 sequence (DNA): TGTGCCAGCAGTTACTTGAGGGGGCCAGGGACAGATACGCAGTATTTT.

The gene calls are TRBV4-1 and TRBJ2-1; 11 nucleotides line up with TRBD2. V was clipped by 0 bases and J by 12 bases; unmatched bases: 13. The CDR3 runs 17 residues. Germline CDR1 and CDR2: MGHRA and YSYEKL. The CDR3 is CASSQESRSISGGGQFF. CDR3 bases: TGCGCCAGCAGCCAAGAGAGTAGGTCCATTAGCGGGGGGGGGCAGTTCTTC.

This clone was counted between two and nine times. The chain combines TRBV9 with TRBJ1-1; D not certain. Germline assignment: CDR1 SGDLS and CDR2 YYNGEE. The CDR3 length is 15 residues. V was trimmed by 0 bases and J by 7 bases, leaving 16 bases between them. For the CDR3, the DNA is TGTGCCAGCAGCGTAGATCCCGGGTCGGTAGGTGAAGCTTTCTTT. Encoded protein: CASSVDPGSVGEAFF.

For this clone: The sample carries other DNA sequences with the same CDR3. The chain uses TRBV7-2 and TRBJ1-2, with D hard to call. Trimming removed 5 bases at V and 3 bases at J, with 10 bases between. Germline values: CDR1 SGHTA, CDR2 FQGNSA. The CDR3 is 13 residues long. The CDR3 DNA is TGTGCCAGCAGCCCCCAATCGGACTATGGCTACACCTTC. Its translation is CASSPQSDYGYTF. The full variable domain, in which reference TRBV7-2 and TRBJ1-2 provide the parts outside the CDR3, is GAGVSQSPSNKVTEKGKDVELRCDPISGHTALYWYRQSLGQGLEFLIYFQGNSAPDKSGLPSDRFSAERTGGSVSTLTIQRTQQEDSAVYLCASSPQSDYGYTFGSGTRLTVV.

This rearrangement joins TRBV19 to TRBJ2-3, with TRBD2 matching over 8 bases. Germline CDR1 and CDR2: LNHDA and SQIVND (reference sequence). Germline trimming cut 6 bases from V and 2 bases from J; bases unmatched to any gene: 7. This CDR3 spans 15 amino acids. CDR3 protein: CASSQGLGLTDTQYF. The CDR3 DNA is TGTGCCAGTAGCCAGGGACTAGGTCTCACAGATACGCAGTATTTT. The full variable domain, its missing parts supplied by reference TRBV19 and TRBJ2-3, is DGGITQSPKYLFRKEGQNVTLSCEQNLNHDAMYWYRQDPGQGLRLIYYSQIVNDFQKGDIAEGYSVSREKKESFPLTVTSAQKNPTAFYLCASSQGLGLTDTQYFGPGTRLTVL.

This chain uses TRBV6-5 with TRBJ1-1; D gene uncertain. Germline V gene sequence: CDR1 MNHEY, CDR2 SVGAGI. Trimming pared 6 bases from V and 9 bases from J, leaving 11 bases between. The CDR3 is 11 residues long. The CDR3 reads CASSPGGKAFF. In DNA form, the CDR3 reads TGTGCCAGCAGCCCCGGAGGGAAAGCTTTCTTT.

The chain joins TRBV5-1 to TRBJ1-1; 7 nucleotides align to TRBD1. The CDR3 extends over 16 amino acids. Germline values: CDR1 SGHRS, CDR2 YFSETQ. V shed 4 bases and J 7 bases; nucleotides not matched to a gene: 16. The DNA of the CDR3 is TGCGCCAGCAGCGCCAGAACAGGGGCAGAGGGCGTTGAAGCTTTCTTT. Its translation: CASSARTGAEGVEAFF.